A single sample gave rise to the 7 T cell receptor beta chains below, sequenced in a study of T cell changes during pregnancy in multiple sclerosis. This table comes from immunoSEQ multiplex PCR, and its TCRdb copy is limited to in-frame clones, with some not included. In the table there are over 65,000 clones, about 90% of which are singletons. The sample in question was peripheral blood, obtained in the second trimester of pregnancy. The source is a female donor with multiple sclerosis, enrolled in a pregnancy study.

The J gene is TRBJ1-1, the V gene TRBV5-1; 7 positions agree with TRBD1. The trim removed 4 bases at V and 0 bases at J, leaving 6 bases unmatched. Germline CDR1 and CDR2: SGHRS and YFSETQ. This CDR3 is 15 amino acids long. This CDR3 reads CASSQRQGLNTEAFF. In nucleotides, the CDR3 is TGCGCCAGCAGCCAAAGACAGGGACTGAACACTGAAGCTTTCTTT. Together with reference TRBV5-1 and TRBJ1-1, the CDR3 gives the full variable domain: KAGVTQTPRYLIKTRGQQVTLSCSPISGHRSVSWYQQTPGQGLQFLFEYFSETQRNKGNFPGRFSGRQFSNSRSEMNVSTLELGDSALYLCASSQRQGLNTEAFFGQGTRLTVV.

V gene TRBV7-8 combines with J gene TRBJ1-1; D possibly corresponds to TRBD1 (6 bases). The CDR3 runs 16 residues. Trimming left V 1 base short and J 0 bases short, with 12 bases between. Germline CDR1 SGHVS, CDR2 FQNEAQ. The CDR3 protein is CASSLGQGLMNTEAFF. The CDR3 DNA reads TGTGCCAGCAGCTTAGGCCAGGGGCTAATGAACACTGAAGCTTTCTTT.

CDR3 protein: CASSQDTGSGNSPLHF. In DNA, the CDR3 is TGCGCCAGCAGCCAAGATACAGGGTCCGGCAATTCACCCCTCCACTTT. The gene calls are TRBV4-3 and TRBJ1-6; D might be TRBD1 (6 bases). CDR1 LGHNA and CDR2 YSLEER come from the germline V gene. The CDR3 contains 16 residues. Trimming left V 0 bases short and J 7 bases short, with 13 bases between.

The rearrangement links TRBV28 to TRBJ2-3; D remains unclear. Per the germline V gene, CDR1 is MDHEN and CDR2 is SYDVKM. The V end was cut by 5 bases, the J end by 0 bases, with 12 bases between. There are 15 residues in the CDR3. CDR3 sequence reads: CASSPTEKSTDTQYF. For the CDR3, the DNA is TGTGCCAGCAGTCCGACTGAGAAGAGCACAGATACGCAGTATTTT.

This chain joins TRBV21-1 and TRBJ1-1. TRBV21-1 is a pseudogene locus. This CDR3 spans 13 amino acids. DNA for the CDR3: TGTGCCAGCCCACGGGGCGGGGGCACTGAAGCTTTCTTT. The encoded protein is CASPRGGGTEAFF.

In DNA form, the CDR3 reads TGTGCCAGCAGTCTAGACGCCTCGGAGCAAGAGACCCAGTACTTC. Amino acid sequence: CASSLDASEQETQYF. V and J are TRBV6-6 and TRBJ2-5; D unresolved. V was cut by 5 bases and J by 2 bases, with 15 bases left in between. CDR3 length equals 15 residues. Germline loops: CDR1 MNHNY, CDR2 SVGAGI (reference sequence).

The chain uses TRBV27 and TRBJ1-4; maybe TRBD1 (6 bases). This CDR3 comprises 14 residues. CDR1 is MNHEY and CDR2 is SMNVEV in the germline V gene (reference sequence). V lost 8 bases and J 6 bases, leaving 16 bases between the germline ends. CDR3 sequence reads: CASGLGGGHEKLFF. CDR3 DNA sequence: TGTGCCAGCGGACTAGGCGGGGGCCATGAAAAACTGTTTTTT.